This is a list of T cell receptor beta chains from one sample in a study of response to subunit inactivated influenza vaccine. TCRdb reprocessed the RT-PCR reads via MiXCR and lists one record per CDR3 protein. The sample contains about 570,000 distinct CDR3 sequences, approximately 10% of which appear only once. This sample was shared with a second study, whose subject was T cells expressing NK-cell markers.

This specimen was PBMCs from blood, taken on the day of vaccination. Receptors originate from a man aged 50 or older who received an inactivated influenza vaccine. CDR3s include the opening cysteine and the closing phenylalanine or tryptophan. D genes are given only for firm matches. Some rows mark clone size as missing; the rest say once, few, many or name a class of expanded clone.

. TRBJ2-2 . TRBV7-2 CASSSTVTTGELFF TGTGCCAGCAGTTCGACAGTTACCACCGGGGAGCTGTTTTTT
TRBD2 TRBJ2-7 few TRBV28 CASSLVGGRSVEQYF TGTGCCAGCAGTTTAGTGGGAGGGCGTTCTGTCGAGCAGTACTTC
. TRBJ2-1 many TRBV20-1 CSGGISYNEQFF TGCAGTGGCGGGATCTCCTACAATGAGCAGTTCTTC
. TRBJ2-5 few TRBV9 CASSVGTGSGTQYF TGTGCCAGCAGCGTAGGTACAGGCAGCGGGACCCAGTACTTC
TRBD1 TRBJ2-2 . TRBV3-1 CASSQGQGVINTGELFF TGTGCCAGCAGCCAAGGGCAGGGGGTAATTAACACCGGGGAGCTGTTTTTT
TRBD1 TRBJ2-1 . TRBV10-3 CAISAGTGGFNEQFF TGTGCCATCAGTGCGGGGACAGGGGGATTCAATGAGCAGTTCTTC
. TRBJ2-3 . TRBV9 CASSVWAGSNTDTQYF TGTGCCAGCAGCGTATGGGCGGGAAGTAACACAGATACGCAGTATTTT
. TRBJ2-7 many TRBV12-3/TRBV12-4 CASSQTGSSYEQYF TGTGCCAGCAGTCAAACCGGGAGCTCCTACGAGCAGTACTTC
TRBD2 TRBJ2-4 many TRBV7-2 CASSSWTSGLAKNIQYF TGTGCCAGCAGCTCCTGGACTAGCGGGCTAGCCAAAAACATTCAGTACTTC
TRBD2 TRBJ2-1 . TRBV7-9 CASSSHSLAASYNEQFF TGTGCCAGCAGCTCCCACTCTCTAGCGGCCTCCTACAATGAGCAGTTCTTC
. TRBJ2-2 few TRBV5-1 CASSVRDGNTGELFF TGCGCCAGCAGCGTCCGGGACGGTAACACCGGGGAGCTGTTTTTT
. TRBJ2-1 many TRBV12-3/TRBV12-4 CASSWTRLYNEQFF TGTGCCAGCAGTTGGACTCGGTTGTACAATGAGCAGTTCTTC
. TRBJ2-2 . TRBV5-5 CASSLLQTSGELFF TGTGCCAGCAGCTTGCTCCAAACGTCTGGGGAGCTGTTTTTT
TRBD2 TRBJ2-1 few TRBV9 CASSARLTSGGANEQFF TGTGCCAGCAGCGCCCGCTTGACTAGCGGGGGGGCGAATGAGCAGTTCTTC
TRBD1 TRBJ1-2 many TRBV2 CASSVQGAKYGYTF TGTGCCAGCAGTGTACAGGGGGCGAAGTATGGCTACACCTTC
. TRBJ2-7 . TRBV12-3/TRBV12-4 CASSTTGIEQYF TGTGCCAGCAGTACGACAGGTATCGAGCAGTACTTC
. TRBJ2-4 many TRBV15 CATSRPITNFGKNIQYF TGTGCCACCAGCAGGCCCATTACGAACTTTGGGAAAAACATTCAGTACTTC
. TRBJ2-6 . TRBV5-1 CASSSETGLNSGANVLTF TGCGCCAGCAGCTCCGAGACGGGACTGAACTCTGGGGCCAACGTCCTGACTTTC
. TRBJ1-4 . TRBV4-3 CASSQDAGNEKLFF TGCGCCAGCAGCCAAGATGCAGGGAATGAAAAACTGTTTTTT
. TRBJ2-3 many TRBV5-1 CASSSGQDTDTQYF TGCGCCAGCAGCTCCGGACAAGACACAGATACGCAGTATTTT
TRBD2 TRBJ2-7 many TRBV12-3/TRBV12-4 CASSLGGGYSYEQYF TGTGCCAGCAGTTTAGGCGGGGGTTATTCCTACGAGCAGTACTTC
TRBD1 TRBJ1-2 . TRBV10-3 CAISETTTGYYGYTF TGTGCCATCAGTGAGACGACGACAGGGTACTATGGCTACACCTTC
. TRBJ2-7 . TRBV6-2/TRBV6-3 CASSHRTPQPYEQYF TGTGCCAGCAGCCACCGGACCCCCCAGCCGTACGAGCAGTACTTC
TRBD2 TRBJ2-7 few TRBV20-1 CSGTSGSINEQYF TGCAGTGGAACTAGCGGGAGTATCAACGAGCAGTACTTC
. TRBJ2-6 . TRBV3-1 CASSHASGANVLTF TGTGCCAGCAGCCATGCCTCTGGGGCCAACGTCCTGACTTTC
. TRBJ1-5 many TRBV12-3/TRBV12-4 CASSRGGGGNQPQHF TGTGCCAGCAGCCGGGGGGGCGGTGGCAATCAGCCCCAGCATTTT
. TRBJ1-2 few TRBV19 CASSMDLYGYTF TGTGCCAGTAGTATGGACCTGTATGGCTACACCTTC